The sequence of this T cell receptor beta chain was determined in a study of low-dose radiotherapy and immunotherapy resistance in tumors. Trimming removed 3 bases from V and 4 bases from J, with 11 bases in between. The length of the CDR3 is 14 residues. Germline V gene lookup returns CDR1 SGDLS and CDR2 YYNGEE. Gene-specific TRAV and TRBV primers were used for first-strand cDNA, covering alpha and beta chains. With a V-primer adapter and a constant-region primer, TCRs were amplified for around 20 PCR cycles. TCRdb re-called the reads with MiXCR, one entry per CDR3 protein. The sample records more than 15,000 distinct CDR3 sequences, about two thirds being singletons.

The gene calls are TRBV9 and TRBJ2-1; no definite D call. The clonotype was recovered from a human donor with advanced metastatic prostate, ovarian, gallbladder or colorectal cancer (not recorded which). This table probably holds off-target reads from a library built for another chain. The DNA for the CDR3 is TGTGCCAGCAGCGAAGGGTTTCGGTACAATGAGCAGTTCTTC. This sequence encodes CASSEGFRYNEQFF. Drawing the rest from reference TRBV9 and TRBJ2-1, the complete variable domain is DSGVTQTPKHLITATGQRVTLRCSPRSGDLSVYWYQQSLDQGLQFLIQYYNGEERAKGNILERFSAQQFPDLHSELNLSSLELGDSALYFCASSEGFRYNEQFFGPGTRLTVL.